The 20 T cell receptor beta chains given below trace back to one sample, sequenced in a study of siplizumab effects on memory and regulatory T cells (dated by TCRdb to about 2019). No antigen has been assigned to these receptors. Receptor amplification or capture employed the immunoSEQ multiplex PCR assay. This is the immuneACCESS table as TCRdb keeps it, with only in-frame sequences that have V and J called. A part of the clones is gone; compared with another copy, unresolved V genes explain less than half, and the rest is unexplained. A total of about 18,000 clones appear in this sample, 40% to 60% of them only once. The ten top clones hold roughly 5% of the sample. For around six days, cells in the mixed lymphocyte reaction were kept in coculture at 37 degrees C. Sequencing was carried out using CFSE-low (dividing) CD4+ T cells sorted from an allogeneic mixed lymphocyte reaction. The receptors here all came from a human donor in good health; the cells came from an allogeneic mixed lymphocyte reaction.

This clone was seen more than once but under ten times. The chain recombines TRBV5-1 with TRBJ2-5; either TRBD1 or TRBD2 may supply D (6 bases each). The CDR3 consists of 15 residues. The germline V gene has CDR1 SGHRS and CDR2 YFSETQ. Trimming took 0 bases from V and 1 from J, leaving 10 bases between them. CDR3 amino acids: CASSLVPGAQETQYF. CDR3 DNA sequence: TGCGCCAGCAGCTTGGTCCCGGGGGCCCAAGAGACCCAGTACTTC.

This chain links TRBV7-3 with TRBJ2-5; 8 bases align to TRBD2. The junction had 1 base not matched to a gene; V was cut back by 1 base and J by 6 bases. The CDR3 totals 13 residues. The germline V gene encodes CDR1 SGHTA and CDR2 FQGTGA. The CDR3 sequence is CASSLSGGQTQYF. Here the CDR3 DNA reads TGTGCCAGCAGCTTAAGCGGGGGGCAGACCCAGTACTTC.

The chain links TRBV6-4 to TRBJ2-6, with D hard to call. This CDR3 spans 15 amino acids. Germline CDR1 and CDR2: MRHNA and SNTAGT. V lost 3 bases and J lost 3, with 9 bases in between. The CDR3 sequence is CASSEFGVGANVLTF. The CDR3 coding sequence is TGTGCCAGCAGTGAATTTGGTGTTGGGGCCAACGTCCTGACTTTC.

This clone was counted once. The chain employs TRBV29-1 and TRBJ2-7; 7 bases agree with TRBD2. Trimming at V came to 3 bases and at J to 3 bases, leaving 2 bases not matched to a gene. The CDR3 consists of 12 residues. In germline, CDR1 is SQVTM, CDR2 ANQGSEA. CDR3 in amino acids: CSVDRGDYEQYF. The CDR3 region has the DNA TGCAGCGTTGATCGGGGGGACTACGAGCAGTACTTC.

This rearrangement joins TRBV5-4 to TRBJ2-3; the D gene is possibly TRBD2 (5 bases). Germline V gene sequence: CDR1 SGHNT, CDR2 YYREEE (reference sequence). This CDR3 has 14 amino acids. V dropped 0 bases and J dropped 11 bases, with 16 bases sitting between them. The CDR3 here is CASSLAVGEFKQYF. In DNA form, the CDR3 reads TGTGCCAGCAGCTTGGCCGTCGGGGAATTCAAGCAGTATTTT.

In this sample, this clone turned up a few times. This same CDR3 is encoded by further DNA sequences in the sample. This rearrangement joins TRBV18 to TRBJ2-2; D possibly corresponds to TRBD1 (6 bases). The CDR3 is made up of 15 amino acids. V gave up 4 bases and J gave up 1 base, with 10 bases separating them. Germline-derived CDR1 and CDR2 are KGHSH and LQKENI. This CDR3 reads CASSLQGRNTGELFF. The DNA for the CDR3 is TGTGCCAGCTCACTACAGGGACGGAACACCGGGGAGCTGTTTTTT.

The V and J genes are TRBV10-3 and TRBJ1-1; TRBD1 matches 8 bases. V trimming: 3 bases; J trimming: 1 base; junction bases outside the gene matches: 1. The CDR3 is 14 residues long. Germline CDR1 and CDR2: ENHRY and SYGVKD. The CDR3 sequence is CAISDDRGNTEAFF. In DNA form, the CDR3 reads TGTGCCATCAGTGACGACAGGGGGAACACTGAAGCTTTCTTT.

The CDR3 reads CASSYRSEQYF. The CDR3 nucleotides read TGTGCCAGCAGTTACAGGAGCGAGCAGTACTTC. The chain links TRBV6-8 to TRBJ2-7; D is undetermined. The germline gives CDR1 MNHGY, CDR2 SAAAGT. CDR3 length equals 11 residues. The V and J ends lost 2 bases and 6 bases respectively, with 5 bases between them.

This sequence joins TRBV28 and TRBJ2-3; 10 nucleotides align to TRBD2. Germline assignment: CDR1 MDHEN and CDR2 SYDVKM. V lost 6 bases and J lost 3; bases outside the gene matches: 6. The CDR3 is 15 amino acids. In DNA, the CDR3 is TGTGCCAGCAGAGAAGCGGGGGGGCATACAGATACGCAGTATTTT. It is translated as CASREAGGHTDTQYF.

The V and J genes are TRBV6-6 and TRBJ2-3; D call uncertain. The CDR3 extends over 15 amino acids. V lost 1 base and J lost 4, with 12 bases in between. Germline CDR1 reads MNHNY; CDR2 reads SVGAGI (reference sequence). The CDR3 DNA is TGTGCCAGCAGTTACTACCTAGGTGGGGCAGATACGCAGTATTTT. Protein sequence: CASSYYLGGADTQYF.

The rearrangement links TRBV4-2 to TRBJ2-1, with 7 positions matching TRBD1. The CDR3 is 17 amino acids. The V segment lost 1 base and the J segment 1 base; nucleotides outside the gene matches: 7. Germline V gene lookup returns CDR1 LGHNA and CDR2 YNFKEQ. The DNA for the CDR3 is TGTGCCAGCAGCCAAGGCTACAGGGGAGCTTCCTACAATGAGCAGTTCTTC. Its translation is CASSQGYRGASYNEQFF.

This clone was detected only a few times. J is TRBJ2-7 and V is TRBV11-2; 10 nucleotides align to TRBD2. This CDR3 region has 18 residues. J was trimmed by 0 bases and V by 5 bases; bases with no gene match: 13. From germline, CDR1 is SGHAT and CDR2 FQNNGV. Written as DNA, the CDR3 is TGTGCCAGCAGCCCTTCGTGGAGCGGGGGGGACCTCTCCTACGAGCAGTACTTC. Its protein is CASSPSWSGGDLSYEQYF.

This clone was counted between two and nine times. CDR3 DNA: TGTGCCAGCAGTTCTTGGGGAGCAGGGGCCGGAGGCTACACCTTC. Its translation is CASSSWGAGAGGYTF. The chain recombines TRBV6-5 with TRBJ1-2; D is possibly TRBD1 (6 bases). The CDR3 consists of 15 residues. The V gene's germline CDR1 is MNHEY and CDR2 SVGAGI. The V end was cut by 4 bases, the J end by 8 bases, with 20 bases between.

The V call is TRBV6-5, the J call TRBJ2-7; D unresolved. In germline, CDR1 is MNHEY, CDR2 SVGAGI. The CDR3 contains 13 residues. V was cut by 3 bases and J by 2 bases, with 8 bases left in between. The CDR3 protein is CASSYGPTYEQYF. The CDR3 DNA follows: TGTGCCAGCAGTTATGGTCCCACCTACGAGCAGTACTTC.

This clone was counted between two and nine times. This sequence joins TRBV18 and TRBJ1-3; possibly TRBD1 for D (5 bases). Germline V gene sequence: CDR1 KGHSH, CDR2 LQKENI. This CDR3 region has 16 residues. Trimming cost V 3 bases and J 2 bases, with 14 bases left between them. CDR3 bases: TGTGCCAGCTCACCGTCCAGGGTGGAGGCTGGAAACACCATATATTTT. This encodes CASSPSRVEAGNTIYF.

This clone is medium-sized by share. The J gene is TRBJ1-2, the V gene TRBV28; D gene ambiguous. This CDR3 comprises 11 residues. Trimming removed 6 bases from V and 8 bases from J, with 10 bases in between. Germline V lookup: CDR1 MDHEN, CDR2 SYDVKM. The DNA of the CDR3 is TGTGCCAGCAGCCACTTGGGGGGCTACACCTTC. This codes for CASSHLGGYTF.

The J gene is TRBJ1-1, the V gene TRBV28; TRBD1 might be the D (5 bases). This CDR3 has 15 amino acids. Germline values: CDR1 MDHEN, CDR2 SYDVKM. Trimming shortened V by 5 bases and J by 0 bases, and 13 bases separated the two germline ends. The CDR3 protein is CASSPSLGVNTEAFF. As DNA, the CDR3 is TGTGCCAGCAGTCCATCGTTGGGGGTGAACACTGAAGCTTTCTTT.

The chain recombines TRBV29-1 with TRBJ2-7, with no clear D. Trimming removed 1 base at V and 2 bases at J, with 12 bases between. The germline V gene encodes CDR1 SQVTM and CDR2 ANQGSEA. The CDR3 length is 14 residues. CDR3 sequence: CSVEGAPGPYEQYF. In DNA, the CDR3 is TGCAGCGTTGAAGGGGCCCCGGGTCCCTACGAGCAGTACTTC.

V gene TRBV25-1 combines with J gene TRBJ2-7, with 8 bases identical to TRBD1. Germline lookup yields CDR1 MGHDK and CDR2 SYGVNS. V lost 3 bases, J lost 1 base, and 8 bases stayed unmatched. This CDR3 has 16 residues. CDR3 in amino acids: CASSDWTGPRSYEQYF. The CDR3 DNA is TGTGCCAGCAGTGACTGGACAGGGCCGAGGTCCTACGAGCAGTACTTC.

This clone showed up just once. The chain employs TRBV6-6 and TRBJ2-7; a weak D match, TRBD1 (6 bases). The CDR3 has 14 amino acids. With 6 bases removed from V and 2 bases from J, the gap between germline ends came to 14 bases. Germline CDR1 reads MNHNY; CDR2 reads SVGAGI (reference sequence). CDR3 in DNA: TGTGCCAGCAGGCGCCCGGGACAAACCTACGAGCAGTACTTC. Amino acid sequence: CASRRPGQTYEQYF.